This T cell receptor (beta chain) was captured by sequencing in a study of T cell responses to AZD1222 COVID-19 vaccine. Comments on this clone: The antigen is undetermined.

Study observations and caveats: The breadth and depth of Spike-specific TCRs increased once two AZD1222 doses had been given. The study identified only five to seven AZD1222 recipients as seropositive at baseline. Close to half of all spike-specific TCRs reportedly target regions of the variants that are unmutated.

Some clones are missing from TCRdb's copy, which holds only in-frame ones; the method was immunoSEQ multiplex PCR. This repertoire shows tens of thousands of clones, 88% found once; its top ten account for approximately 21%. The V gene lost 6 bases and the J gene lost 3 bases, with 9 bases spanning the gap. CDR3 length: 13 amino acids. The germline V gene encodes CDR1 SNHLY and CDR2 FYNNEI. V and J are TRBV2 and TRBJ2-1; TRBD2 might be the D (5 bases). The TCR sequence derives from an adult in good health. Sample: peripheral blood, taken on day 0 of AZD1222 vaccination. The CDR3 nucleotides are TGTGCCAGCAGGGTGGACTTCTACAATGAGCAGTTCTTC. It yields the protein CASRVDFYNEQFF.